The 31 T cell receptor beta chains presented below share a single source sample, sequenced in a study of T-cell memory formation after mild COVID-19. TCRdb re-derived calls from the 5' RACE reads in MiXCR, one entry per CDR3 protein. The sample lists 300,000 to 350,000 distinct CDR3 sequences, just under 20% occurring once. The sequencing input was PBMCs or a T cell subset sorted from them (not recorded which). The source of these receptors is a man aged 18 to 29 who had mild COVID-19 (a few samples of this study predate the infection). Cell type and time point are not known.

This clonotype was detected many times. This sequence joins TRBV4-3 and TRBJ2-1; D perhaps matches TRBD2 (5 bases). Trimming took 2 bases from V and 7 from J, leaving 12 bases between them. There are 14 residues in the CDR3. Germline CDR1 is LGHNA and CDR2 is YSLEER. The CDR3 sequence: CASSQLSTRNEQFF. The CDR3 DNA reads as TGCGCCAGCAGCCAATTAAGTACTAGGAATGAGCAGTTCTTC.

The chain carries TRBV9 and TRBJ2-3; D gene uncertain. The CDR3 contains 13 residues. V lost 0 bases and J lost 4, with 6 bases in between. Germline assignment: CDR1 SGDLS and CDR2 YYNGEE. CDR3 residues: CASSVAAPDTQYF. CDR3 sequence (DNA): TGTGCCAGCAGCGTAGCAGCTCCAGATACGCAGTATTTT.

The chain employs TRBV5-1 and TRBJ2-3, with a tentative D call TRBD2 (6 bases). V was clipped by 0 bases and J by 2 bases, with 10 bases between them. The V gene's germline CDR1 is SGHRS and CDR2 YFSETQ. The CDR3 consists of 15 residues. The DNA of the CDR3 is TGCGCCAGCAGCTTGGCCGGGAGACACACAGATACGCAGTATTTT. This codes for CASSLAGRHTDTQYF.

This clonotype was counted between two and nine times. The J gene is TRBJ2-3, the V gene TRBV12-3 or TRBV12-4; TRBD1 agrees at 9 bases. The ends lost 5 bases at V and 8 bases at J; junction bases unmatched: 2. The CDR3 is 12 amino acids. CDR3 amino acids: CASSPQGATQYF. The CDR3 DNA follows: TGTGCCAGCAGTCCACAGGGGGCTACGCAGTATTTT.

The rearrangement uses TRBV4-1 and TRBJ2-7; 7 nucleotides agree with TRBD2. The V gene's germline CDR1 is MGHRA and CDR2 YSYEKL. This CDR3 has 14 amino acids. Trimming at V came to 1 base and at J to 2 bases, leaving 2 bases not matched to a gene. The CDR3 sequence is CASSQGEGPYEQYF. Written as DNA, the CDR3 is TGCGCCAGCAGCCAAGGGGAGGGGCCCTACGAGCAGTACTTC.

The chain joins TRBV6-5 to TRBJ2-7; D call uncertain. The germline V gene has CDR1 MNHEY and CDR2 SVGAGI. V lost 6 bases and J 4 bases, leaving 19 bases between the germline ends. This CDR3 region has 15 residues. CDR3 amino acids: CASRSSGVFGYEQYV. CDR3 bases: TGTGCCAGCAGGTCTAGTGGAGTGTTTGGGTACGAGCAGTACGTC.

This chain joins TRBV6-5 and TRBJ2-5; D may be TRBD1 (7 bases). V was cut by 2 bases and J by 4 bases, with 17 bases left in between. The germline CDR1 and CDR2 sequences are MNHEY and SVGAGI. The length of the CDR3 is 16 residues. This CDR3 is CASSYLPQGGRETQYF. As DNA, the CDR3 is TGTGCCAGCAGTTACCTTCCTCAGGGGGGTAGAGAGACCCAGTACTTC.

The chain uses TRBV29-1 and TRBJ2-7; D gene ambiguous. The CDR3 totals 11 residues. V dropped 7 bases and J dropped 9 bases, with 16 bases sitting between them. Germline assignment: CDR1 SQVTM and CDR2 ANQGSEA. As DNA, the CDR3 is TGCAGCGCCCAACTTGGGCCTGTGCAGTACGTC. It codes for CSAQLGPVQYV.

The chain recombines TRBV4-3 with TRBJ2-1; the match to TRBD1 covers 7 bases. Germline CDR1 reads LGHNA; CDR2 reads YSLEER. Germline trimming cut 1 base from V and 4 bases from J; bases unmatched to any gene: 7. The CDR3 extends over 16 amino acids. The DNA of the CDR3 is TGCGCCAGCAGCCAAGTGGTGGACAGGTTATACAATGAGCAGTTCTTC. Translated, it gives CASSQVVDRLYNEQFF.

This clonotype was found a few times. This rearrangement joins TRBV20-1 to TRBJ1-1; perhaps TRBD1 as D (6 bases). The germline CDR1 and CDR2 sequences are DFQATT and SNEGSKA (reference sequence). The germline V and J ends were trimmed by 5 bases and 5 bases, with 15 bases remaining between them. This CDR3 is 13 amino acids long. The DNA for the CDR3 is TGCAGTGCTCAGGGGACACTTAGTACTGAAGCTTTCTTT. Protein: CSAQGTLSTEAFF.

The chain combines TRBV7-2 with TRBJ2-2; D is perhaps TRBD1 or TRBD2 (6 bases each). The V gene's germline CDR1 is SGHTA and CDR2 FQGNSA. V shed 0 bases and J shed 7 bases, with 15 bases lying between them. The CDR3 loop spans 16 amino acids. The CDR3 nucleotides are TGTGCCAGCAGCTTAGCATTTCCGGGGGCTGGCGGGGAGCTGTTTTTT. This encodes CASSLAFPGAGGELFF.

The CDR3 DNA reads TGTGCCAGCAGCCGTCGTAGCGCAGATACGCAGTATTTT. Its protein product is CASSRRSADTQYF. This sequence joins TRBV7-9 and TRBJ2-3; D possibly corresponds to TRBD2 (5 bases). Looked up from germline, CDR1 is SEHNR and CDR2 is FQNEAQ (reference sequence). This CDR3 is built from 13 residues. The V gene lost 5 bases and the J gene lost 4 bases, with 10 bases spanning the gap.

This clonotype was observed a handful of times. The CDR3 sequence: CATAQAGGQETQYF. The CDR3 bases are TGTGCCACCGCCCAAGCGGGGGGGCAAGAGACCCAGTACTTC. This chain links TRBV7-9 with TRBJ2-5; TRBD2 matches 10 bases. With V trimmed by 10 bases and J by 2 bases, 7 bases remained unmatched. Germline assignment: CDR1 SEHNR and CDR2 FQNEAQ (reference sequence). The CDR3 has 14 amino acids.

The chain combines TRBV7-2 with TRBJ1-5; D not resolved. Germline CDR1 is SGHTA and CDR2 is FQGNSA. The germline V and J ends were trimmed by 0 bases and 2 bases, with 11 bases remaining between them. CDR3 length: 16 amino acids. The CDR3: CASSLAGLRGNQPQHF. CDR3 bases: TGTGCCAGCAGCTTAGCGGGCCTTCGGGGCAATCAGCCCCAGCATTTT.

This clonotype was seen repeatedly, ten times or more. This chain connects TRBV5-4 to TRBJ1-2; a possible D gene is TRBD1 (5 bases). CDR3 size: 12 residues. In germline, CDR1 is SGHNT, CDR2 YYREEE (reference sequence). V dropped 1 base and J dropped 6 bases, with 7 bases sitting between them. The CDR3 spells CASSLTGHGYTF. In DNA form, the CDR3 reads TGTGCCAGCAGCTTGACGGGACATGGCTACACCTTC.

In this sample, this clonotype turned up once. This chain links TRBV11-2 with TRBJ1-2, with TRBD1 as a possible D gene (6 bases). CDR3 size: 13 residues. CDR1 is SGHAT and CDR2 is FQNNGV in the germline V gene. Trimming took off 5 bases at V and 8 bases at J, with 15 bases between the two ends. In DNA form, the CDR3 reads TGTGCCAGCAGCCCAGACAGGCTTTACGGCTACACCTTC. Its translation: CASSPDRLYGYTF.

The rearrangement links TRBV10-3 to TRBJ2-1; no definite D call. The CDR3 is made up of 10 amino acids. Trimming removed 7 bases at V and 12 bases at J, with 10 bases between. In germline, CDR1 is ENHRY, CDR2 SYGVKD. The CDR3 DNA is TGTGCCATCACCGAGATGAGGCAGTTCTTC. This gives the protein CAITEMRQFF.

V and J are TRBV13 and TRBJ2-3; D is unclear. Germline CDR1 is PRHDT and CDR2 is FYEKMQ (reference sequence). CDR3 length: 13 amino acids. With 8 bases removed from V and 5 bases from J, the gap between germline ends came to 14 bases. CDR3 region: CASPDVAQDTQYF. DNA of the CDR3: TGTGCCAGCCCCGATGTGGCCCAAGATACGCAGTATTTT.

This chain joins TRBV29-1 and TRBJ2-5; 8 bases fit TRBD2. The CDR3 is 16 amino acids. Germline V CDR1 and CDR2: SQVTM, ANQGSEA. V dropped 4 bases and J dropped 1; count of bases not matched to a gene: 11. The chain's CDR3 is CSVAWFARGAQETQYF. The CDR3 DNA sequence: TGCAGCGTTGCATGGTTTGCGCGGGGGGCCCAAGAGACCCAGTACTTC.

This clonotype has only a few counts. This chain uses TRBV9 with TRBJ2-6, with D maybe TRBD2 (5 bases). V was cut by 4 bases and J by 4 bases, with 9 bases left in between. CDR3 length: 14 amino acids. Germline V gives CDR1 SGDLS, CDR2 YYNGEE. The DNA for the CDR3 is TGTGCCAGCAGCCCGGGGTTAGGGGCCAACGTCCTGACTTTC. Translation gives CASSPGLGANVLTF.

This clonotype was seen a handful of times. The gene calls are TRBV2 and TRBJ2-3, with 8 positions matching TRBD2. There are 15 residues in the CDR3. V lost 4 bases and J lost 1; bases outside the gene matches: 4. In germline, CDR1 is SNHLY, CDR2 FYNNEI. The CDR3 nucleotides read TGTGCCAGCAGTGTGAGCGGGGGCGGCACAGATACGCAGTATTTT. Translated: CASSVSGGGTDTQYF.

The genes are TRBV24-1 and TRBJ1-5; TRBD1 is a possible D gene (5 bases). V shed 4 bases and J shed 5 bases, with 8 bases lying between them. The CDR3 is made up of 13 amino acids. From germline, CDR1 is KGHDR and CDR2 SFDVKD. CDR3 bases: TGTGCCACCAGTGAGCAGGGTTATCAGCCCCAGCATTTT. Amino acids: CATSEQGYQPQHF.

The chain uses TRBV4-1 and TRBJ1-6; possible D gene TRBD1, 5 bases. The CDR3 is 14 amino acids. Germline V gene data show CDR1 as MGHRA and CDR2 as YSYEKL. V gave up 4 bases and J gave up 9 bases, with 13 bases separating them. CDR3 DNA sequence: TGCGCCAGCAGCCGGATTGGCAGGGTTTCACCCCTCCACTTT. Its translation: CASSRIGRVSPLHF.

V gene TRBV5-8 combines with J gene TRBJ2-1; unclear D gene. Trimming removed 6 bases at V and 5 bases at J, with 12 bases between. Germline V lookup: CDR1 SGHTS, CDR2 YDEGEE. This CDR3 contains 13 residues. The CDR3 sequence is CASTNSRNNEQFF. CDR3 coding DNA: TGTGCCAGCACCAATTCCAGGAACAATGAGCAGTTCTTC.

The sample holds many counts of this clonotype. The chain joins TRBV11-2 to TRBJ2-1; D call uncertain. Germline-derived CDR1 and CDR2 are SGHAT and FQNNGV. Deletions cut 1 base from V and 1 base from J, with 8 bases between. The CDR3 spans 15 residues. CDR3: CASSLGSASYNEQFF. The CDR3 nucleotides read TGTGCCAGCAGCTTAGGTTCGGCTTCCTACAATGAGCAGTTCTTC.

This clonotype occurred a few times. The chain carries TRBV4-1 and TRBJ2-1; 7 bases fit TRBD2. Germline trimming cut 3 bases from V and 6 bases from J; bases unmatched to any gene: 11. The germline V gene has CDR1 MGHRA and CDR2 YSYEKL. The CDR3 has 16 residues. The CDR3 sequence is CASSHIGLDWPNEQFF. DNA for the CDR3: TGCGCCAGCAGCCACATAGGACTAGACTGGCCCAATGAGCAGTTCTTC.

This clonotype came up many times. V and J are TRBV10-3 and TRBJ2-1; TRBD1 aligns across 8 bases. The V gene end was trimmed by 4 bases and the J gene end by 5 bases; junction bases not matched to a gene: 4. The CDR3 loop spans 14 amino acids. Per the germline V gene, CDR1 is ENHRY and CDR2 is SYGVKD. This CDR3 is CAISGDRGHNEQFF. The CDR3 region has the DNA TGTGCCATCAGTGGTGACAGGGGCCACAATGAGCAGTTCTTC.

V and J are TRBV5-4 and TRBJ1-1, with D unresolved. Per germline, CDR1 SGHNT and CDR2 YYREEE (reference sequence). The length of the CDR3 is 15 residues. V was cut by 4 bases and J by 2 bases, with 15 bases left in between. The CDR3 nucleotides read TGTGCCAGCAGCGGAGCGGTACAGCCCAACACTGAAGCTTTCTTT. Amino acid sequence: CASSGAVQPNTEAFF.

V usage is TRBV2 and J usage is TRBJ2-3; D not certain. The CDR3 has 12 residues. V dropped 8 bases and J dropped 3 bases, with 9 bases sitting between them. Germline V CDR1 and CDR2: SNHLY, FYNNEI. CDR3 amino acids: CASRPRTDTQYF. The CDR3 DNA sequence: TGTGCCAGCCGGCCCAGAACAGATACGCAGTATTTT.

The V gene is TRBV4-1, the J gene TRBJ1-2; D gene ambiguous. The germline V and J ends were trimmed by 3 bases and 3 bases, with 11 bases remaining between them. The CDR3 sequence is 14 residues long. Germline CDR1 and CDR2: MGHRA and YSYEKL. Here the CDR3 reads CASSQTGLDYGYTF. Here the CDR3 DNA reads TGCGCCAGCAGCCAGACGGGTCTTGACTATGGCTACACCTTC.

This clonotype was detected only once. V usage is TRBV12-3 or TRBV12-4 and J usage is TRBJ1-1, with D tentatively TRBD1 (6 bases). The CDR3 runs to 15 residues. Trimming pared 6 bases from V and 5 bases from J, leaving 19 bases between. The CDR3 sequence is CASRPTGGVRTEAFF. The CDR3, as DNA: TGTGCCAGCAGACCGACAGGAGGTGTGAGGACTGAAGCTTTCTTT.